One and the same sample provided the 20 T cell receptor beta chains below, sequenced in a study of blood T cell repertoires in COVID-19. Libraries were prepared by immunoSEQ multiplex PCR; TCRdb keeps only in-frame clonotypes and omits some of them. This repertoire shows roughly 100,000 clones, around 90% found once; its top ten account for about 15%. Sequenced sample: peripheral blood. These receptors were taken from a woman older than 75 in a cohort sampled during active COVID-19.

This rearrangement joins TRBV28 to TRBJ1-5, with 8 positions matching TRBD1. The V segment lost 7 bases and the J segment 5 bases; nucleotides outside the gene matches: 10. CDR1 is MDHEN and CDR2 is SYDVKM in the germline V gene. This CDR3 spans 15 amino acids. The CDR3 DNA sequence: TGTGCCAGCACCCTAGGGGGGACAGGAGATCAGCCCCAGCATTTT. Translation gives CASTLGGTGDQPQHF.

Written as DNA, the CDR3 is TGTGCCAGCAGCCAAGGTTCGGCGGCGGCCGGGGAGCTGTTTTTT. This gives the protein CASSQGSAAAGELFF. The genes are TRBV14 and TRBJ2-2; D unclear. CDR1 is SGHDN, CDR2 FVKESK, per germline. The CDR3 sequence is 15 residues long. The V end was cut by 1 base, the J end by 6 bases, with 12 bases between.

The V gene is TRBV5-1, the J gene TRBJ2-2; 10 bases align to TRBD2. From germline, CDR1 is SGHRS and CDR2 YFSETQ. The J segment lost 6 bases and the V segment lost 9 bases, leaving 8 bases of the junction unmatched. There are 14 residues in the CDR3. DNA for the CDR3: TGCGCCACCTCCGTAGCGGGAGGCCCCGGGGAGCTGTTTTTT. It is translated as CATSVAGGPGELFF.

The chain employs TRBV6-5 and TRBJ1-2, with D perhaps matching TRBD1 (5 bases). From germline, CDR1 is MNHEY and CDR2 SVGAGI. The CDR3 is made up of 12 amino acids. The ends were cut back, 11 bases at V and 3 bases at J, with 13 bases in the middle. The CDR3 sequence: CALQQEYYGYTF. DNA for the CDR3: TGTGCCCTCCAACAGGAGTACTATGGCTACACCTTC.

This chain joins TRBV5-1 and TRBJ2-7; TRBD1 aligns across 8 bases. The CDR3 loop spans 15 amino acids. Germline CDR1 is SGHRS and CDR2 is YFSETQ. V lost 5 bases and J lost 3; bases outside the gene matches: 10. DNA of the CDR3: TGCGCCAGCAGGGCCAACACAGGGGGGAACTACGAGCAGTACTTC. Translated, it gives CASRANTGGNYEQYF.

This chain uses TRBV5-6 with TRBJ2-7; 9 bases are shared with TRBD1. The V gene's germline CDR1 is SGHDT and CDR2 YYEEEE. V lost 4 bases and J lost 5; bases outside the gene matches: 10. The CDR3 runs to 15 residues. CDR3 DNA sequence: TGTGCCAGCAGCACTACCAAGACAGGGGGGCACGAGCAGTACTTC. Residues: CASSTTKTGGHEQYF.

This chain connects TRBV19 to TRBJ1-2; TRBD1 aligns across 8 bases. This CDR3 comprises 12 residues. Germline loops: CDR1 LNHDA, CDR2 SQIVND (reference sequence). V gave up 5 bases and J gave up 4 bases; unmatched junction bases: 0. CDR3 in amino acids: CASSGTGYGYTF. The CDR3 bases are TGTGCCAGTAGTGGGACAGGCTATGGCTACACCTTC.

The genes are TRBV29-1 and TRBJ1-2; 7 bases are a match to TRBD1. The V and J ends lost 7 bases and 3 bases, in that order; junction bases with no gene match: 8. CDR1 SQVTM and CDR2 ANQGSEA come from the germline V gene. This CDR3 is 13 amino acids long. The CDR3 loop is CSDSTGVDYGYTF. Written as DNA, the CDR3 is TGCAGCGACTCTACAGGGGTGGACTATGGCTACACCTTC.

The V and J genes are TRBV6-5 and TRBJ1-6, with 7 bases lining up with TRBD1. Germline trimming cut 0 bases from V and 10 bases from J; bases unmatched to any gene: 9. CDR3 length: 16 amino acids. CDR1 and CDR2 (germline): MNHEY, SVGAGI. The CDR3 nucleotides are TGTGCCAGCAGTTACTCGAGAGGGGGCGAGGGGTCACCCCTCCACTTT. Translating gives CASSYSRGGEGSPLHF.

This rearrangement joins TRBV28 to TRBJ1-1; 8 bases match TRBD1. The V segment lost 6 bases and the J segment 6 bases; nucleotides outside the gene matches: 3. The CDR3 contains 12 residues. Germline lookup yields CDR1 MDHEN and CDR2 SYDVKM. CDR3 in DNA: TGTGCCAGCAGGACAGGGGAACCTGAAGCTTTCTTT. Encoded protein: CASRTGEPEAFF. Looking up the rest from reference TRBV28 and TRBJ1-1 gives the full variable domain: DVKVTQSSRYLVKRTGEKVFLECVQDMDHENMFWYRQDPGLGLRLIYFSYDVKMKEKGDIPEGYSVSREKKERFSLILESASTNQTSMYLCASRTGEPEAFFGQGTRLTVV.

The chain uses TRBV3-1 (or the pseudogene TRBV3-2) and TRBJ2-3; TRBD1 matches 7 bases. V shed 4 bases, J shed 1 base, and the junction held 5 bases outside the gene matches. Germline values: CDR1 LGHDT, CDR2 YNNKEL (reference sequence). The CDR3 consists of 15 residues. CDR3 in DNA: TGTGCCAGCAGCCTTCAAGGGGGCGGCACAGATACGCAGTATTTT. Translation: CASSLQGGGTDTQYF.

This clone was seen once. This rearrangement joins TRBV7-9 to TRBJ2-5, with a weak D call TRBD2 (5 bases). CDR3 length equals 13 residues. Per germline, CDR1 SEHNR and CDR2 FQNEAQ (reference sequence). V lost 3 bases and J lost 5, with 10 bases in between. CDR3 sequence: CASSFYSGETQYF. As DNA, the CDR3 is TGTGCCAGCAGCTTCTATTCGGGGGAGACCCAGTACTTC.

This chain connects TRBV4-1 to TRBJ2-7, with 8 bases identical to TRBD1. This CDR3 is built from 16 residues. The trim removed 4 bases at V and 2 bases at J, leaving 10 bases unmatched. Germline CDR1 MGHRA, CDR2 YSYEKL. As DNA, the CDR3 is TGCGCCAGCAGCCCCGGCCCAAGGACAGGGACCTACGAGCAGTACTTC. Translated, it gives CASSPGPRTGTYEQYF.

Note on this clone: As the CDR3 is not closed by the conserved phenylalanine or tryptophan, this likely results from a read error. The limits of the CDR3 on the DNA are not certain, so only TCRdb's listed CDR3 is given. The chain has TRBV6-1 and TRBJ2-7; TRBD1, the table's D call, lacks a check against the DNA. Both ends counted, the CDR3 spans 13 residues. Germline V gene sequence: CDR1 MNHNS, CDR2 SASEGT. This chain's CDR3 is CASSERQGAPPAL.

The gene calls are TRBV7-2 and TRBJ1-2; D possibly corresponds to TRBD1 (5 bases). Trimming stripped 7 bases from V and 4 bases from J, with 13 bases between. The CDR3 extends over 13 amino acids. CDR1 and CDR2 from the germline V gene are SGHTA and FQGNSA. The CDR3 protein is CASTGGGPYGYTF. The CDR3 DNA reads as TGTGCCAGCACGGGGGGGGGTCCCTATGGCTACACCTTC.

In this sample, this clone turned up once. The V and J genes are TRBV6-1 and TRBJ2-7, with D possibly being TRBD2 (6 bases). CDR1 is MNHNS and CDR2 is SASEGT in the germline V gene. The CDR3 is made up of 15 amino acids. The V gene lost 2 bases and the J gene lost 7 bases, with 18 bases spanning the gap. The CDR3 region has the DNA TGTGCCAGCAGTGAACCCCTGGCGGGGCTATGGGAGCAGTACTTC. As protein: CASSEPLAGLWEQYF.

The V and J genes are TRBV5-4 and TRBJ2-1; 9 bases match TRBD1. This CDR3 has 14 amino acids. V shed 4 bases, J shed 7 bases, and the junction held 6 bases outside the gene matches. CDR1 is SGHNT, CDR2 YYREEE, per germline (reference sequence). The CDR3 protein is CASSRTGAGNEQFF. The CDR3 DNA sequence: TGTGCCAGCAGCCGGACAGGGGCGGGTAATGAGCAGTTCTTC.

This clone was seen more than once but under ten times. The rearrangement links TRBV7-9 to TRBJ2-5; the D gene is possibly TRBD1 (6 bases). The length of the CDR3 is 14 residues. Trimming removed 4 bases at V and 5 bases at J, with 14 bases between. The germline CDR1 and CDR2 sequences are SEHNR and FQNEAQ (reference sequence). The CDR3 region is CASSSGRGWETQYF. The CDR3 nucleotides read TGTGCCAGCAGCTCAGGCAGGGGATGGGAGACCCAGTACTTC. The full variable domain, its missing parts supplied by reference TRBV7-9 and TRBJ2-5, is DTGVSQNPRHKITKRGQNVTFRCDPISEHNRLYWYRQTLGQGPEFLTYFQNEAQLEKSRLLSDRFSAERPKGSFSTLEIQRTEQGDSAMYLCASSSGRGWETQYFGPGTRLLVL.

The rearrangement links TRBV19 to TRBJ2-2; D unresolved. The germline gives CDR1 LNHDA, CDR2 SQIVND (reference sequence). The CDR3 totals 13 residues. The V end was cut by 6 bases, the J end by 1 base, with 6 bases between. The CDR3 reads CASRAQNTGELFF. In DNA, the CDR3 is TGTGCCAGTAGAGCTCAGAACACCGGGGAGCTGTTTTTT.

The chain uses TRBV6-6 and TRBJ1-4; D possibly corresponds to TRBD1 (5 bases). CDR3 length: 11 residues. Germline CDR1 is MNHNY and CDR2 is SVGAGI (reference sequence). The V end lost 5 bases, the J end lost 13 bases, and 11 bases lay between the germline ends. For the CDR3, the DNA is TGTGCCAGCAGTCCGAAGACAGCACTGTTTTTT. Translation gives CASSPKTALFF.